Each of the 19 T cell receptor beta chains below was sequenced from the same sample in a study of T cell changes during pregnancy in multiple sclerosis. Sequenced by immunoSEQ multiplex PCR; TCRdb stores in-frame clones only, minus some. The table lists 50,000 or so clones, around nine tenths of them singletons, with more than 0.3% in the top ten. The sequencing used CD4+ T cells from peripheral blood mononuclear cells, collected before pregnancy. The receptors derive from a female donor with multiple sclerosis, enrolled in a pregnancy study.

The rearrangement uses TRBV25-1 and TRBJ1-5; D might be TRBD1 (5 bases). Trimming removed 1 base from V and 5 bases from J, with 15 bases in between. Germline V gene data show CDR1 as MGHDK and CDR2 as SYGVNS. The CDR3 covers 16 residues. CDR3 sequence: CASSESGQRVDQPQHF. CDR3 nucleotide sequence: TGTGCCAGCAGTGAATCCGGACAACGGGTTGATCAGCCCCAGCATTTT.

Written as DNA, the CDR3 is TGTGCCAGCAGCCCGGGACCGGGACAGATGAATGAAAAACTGTTTTTT. Translated: CASSPGPGQMNEKLFF. The chain couples TRBV9 to TRBJ1-4, with 7 bases that match TRBD1. From germline, CDR1 is SGDLS and CDR2 YYNGEE. The CDR3 is 16 amino acids. Germline trimming cut 4 bases from V and 5 bases from J; bases unmatched to any gene: 11.

The chain combines TRBV6-5 with TRBJ1-3; a weak D match, TRBD1 (5 bases). V dropped 6 bases and J dropped 4 bases, with 16 bases sitting between them. The CDR3 extends over 15 amino acids. Germline V gives CDR1 MNHEY, CDR2 SVGAGI. CDR3 sequence reads: CASRDQGFIGNTIYF. The CDR3 DNA is TGTGCCAGCAGAGATCAGGGATTTATCGGAAACACCATATATTTT.

V usage is TRBV5-8 and J usage is TRBJ2-1; 9 positions agree with TRBD1. From germline, CDR1 is SGHTS and CDR2 YDEGEE. V gave up 3 bases and J gave up 5 bases; unmatched junction bases: 6. This CDR3 is built from 15 residues. The CDR3 DNA reads TGTGCCAGCAGCTCCGGGACAGGGCTCAACAATGAGCAGTTCTTC. As protein: CASSSGTGLNNEQFF.

The genes are TRBV15 and TRBJ2-7; TRBD2 aligns across 7 bases. The CDR3 spans 14 residues. V shed 1 base and J 2 bases; nucleotides not matched to a gene: 2. Germline V gives CDR1 LNHNV, CDR2 YYDKDF (reference sequence). For the CDR3, the DNA is TGTGCCACCAGCAGAGCTCGGGGGGCCTACGAGCAGTACTTC. This sequence encodes CATSRARGAYEQYF.

The rearrangement links TRBV4-1 to TRBJ1-1; a weak D match, TRBD1 (6 bases). Germline-derived CDR1 and CDR2 are MGHRA and YSYEKL. CDR3 length: 19 residues. V was shortened by 3 bases and J by 8 bases, with 31 bases between the two germline ends. The DNA for the CDR3 is TGCGCCAGCAGCCACAGATTTGCCCCGACTGACAGGTCTAATCTCGAAGCTTTCTTT. It yields the protein CASSHRFAPTDRSNLEAFF.

V usage is TRBV9 and J usage is TRBJ1-5, with TRBD1 identical over 7 bases. The germline gives CDR1 SGDLS, CDR2 YYNGEE. Trimming removed 2 bases from V and 5 bases from J; junction bases left unmatched: 1. The CDR3 spans 13 residues. CDR3 sequence (DNA): TGTGCCAGCAGCGTCAGGGGGGATCAGCCCCAGCATTTT. Encoded protein: CASSVRGDQPQHF.

This chain uses TRBV5-4 with TRBJ2-7; the D gene is possibly TRBD2 (5 bases). This CDR3 region has 14 residues. CDR1 is SGHNT, CDR2 YYREEE, per germline (reference sequence). The V and J ends lost 0 bases and 1 base respectively, with 8 bases between them. The CDR3 loop is CASSLAGGSYEQYF. The CDR3, as DNA: TGTGCCAGCAGCTTGGCCGGCGGGTCCTACGAGCAGTACTTC.

The chain recombines TRBV9 with TRBJ1-1; a possible D gene is TRBD1 (6 bases). The germline V gene encodes CDR1 SGDLS and CDR2 YYNGEE. This CDR3 is built from 18 residues. The germline V and J ends were trimmed by 0 bases and 5 bases, with 23 bases remaining between them. Here the CDR3 DNA reads TGTGCCAGCAGCGTAGTCGCCTCGGGTGGAGGGGGGGGAACTGAAGCTTTCTTT. This translates into CASSVVASGGGGGTEAFF.

V gene TRBV30 combines with J gene TRBJ1-3; D possibly corresponds to TRBD1 (5 bases). CDR1 and CDR2 from the germline V gene are GTSNPN and SVGIG (reference sequence). There are 16 residues in the CDR3. Trimming took off 3 bases at V and 0 bases at J, with 15 bases between the two ends. The CDR3: CAWSQRTGVSGNTIYF. For the CDR3, the DNA is TGTGCCTGGAGCCAAAGAACAGGAGTCTCTGGAAACACCATATATTTT.

Notes on this clone: The identical CDR3 is also encoded by other nucleotide sequences in the sample. The V call is TRBV29-1, the J call TRBJ1-2; D possibly corresponds to TRBD1 (5 bases). CDR3 size: 15 residues. Germline V gives CDR1 SQVTM, CDR2 ANQGSEA. V lost 3 bases and J lost 3, with 17 bases in between. CDR3 sequence reads: CSVEGQASRDYGYTF. CDR3 in DNA: TGCAGCGTTGAGGGGCAGGCCTCCCGTGACTATGGCTACACCTTC. Using reference TRBV29-1 and TRBJ1-2 for the parts outside the CDR3, the full variable domain is SAVISQKPSRDICQRGTSLTIQCQVDSQVTMMFWYRQQPGQSLTLIATANQGSEATYESGFVIDKFPISRPNLTFSTLTVSNMSPEDSSIYLCSVEGQASRDYGYTFGSGTRLTVV.

The V and J genes are TRBV7-9 and TRBJ2-5; no clear D. Deletions cut 0 bases from V and 3 bases from J, with 5 bases between. Per germline, CDR1 SEHNR and CDR2 FQNEAQ (reference sequence). The CDR3 contains 13 residues. In DNA form, the CDR3 reads TGTGCCAGCAGCTTAGCCCCAAAAGAGACCCAGTACTTC. It yields the protein CASSLAPKETQYF.

The genes are TRBV18 and TRBJ1-1, with a tentative D call TRBD1 (6 bases). The V end was cut by 3 bases, the J end by 8 bases, with 13 bases between. This CDR3 is built from 13 residues. CDR1 and CDR2 (germline): KGHSH, LQKENI. CDR3 loop: CASSPKEGVEAFF. As DNA, the CDR3 is TGTGCCAGCTCACCGAAAGAGGGGGTGGAAGCTTTCTTT.

The chain has TRBV27 and TRBJ1-1; 9 bases align to TRBD1. V lost 5 bases to trimming and J lost 1 base; unmatched junction nucleotides: 5. CDR1 is MNHEY and CDR2 is SMNVEV in the germline V gene (reference sequence). The CDR3 spans 15 residues. The CDR3 nucleotides read TGTGCCAGCAGTGCCGGACAGGGGACGAACACTGAAGCTTTCTTT. Its protein is CASSAGQGTNTEAFF.

The rearrangement uses TRBV27 and TRBJ2-2; D not resolved. Germline assignment: CDR1 MNHEY and CDR2 SMNVEV (reference sequence). Deletions cut 1 base from V and 3 bases from J, with 12 bases between. The CDR3 has 16 amino acids. CDR3 nucleotide sequence: TGTGCCAGCAGTTTATACCTCACCCGGGACACCGGGGAGCTGTTTTTT. This gives the protein CASSLYLTRDTGELFF.

V usage is TRBV6-5 and J usage is TRBJ2-1, with 10 nucleotides matching TRBD2. CDR1 is MNHEY and CDR2 is SVGAGI in the germline V gene. Germline trimming cut 4 bases from V and 7 bases from J; bases unmatched to any gene: 10. This CDR3 is 16 amino acids long. The CDR3, as DNA: TGTGCCAGCAGTTCGGTCGCAGCGGGAGGGAATAATGAGCAGTTCTTC. As protein: CASSSVAAGGNNEQFF.

The V call is TRBV15, the J call TRBJ2-1, with D possibly being TRBD2 (6 bases). From germline, CDR1 is LNHNV and CDR2 YYDKDF (reference sequence). V lost 1 base to trimming and J lost 5 bases, with 15 bases between them. The CDR3 sequence is 16 residues long. The CDR3 DNA follows: TGTGCCACCAGCAGAGGGGCAAGCGGGCTTAACAATGAGCAGTTCTTC. Protein: CATSRGASGLNNEQFF.

The chain recombines TRBV10-1 with TRBJ1-3; D is ambiguous. V shed 7 bases and J shed 4 bases, with 17 bases lying between them. Germline CDR1 is WNHNN and CDR2 is SYGVQD (reference sequence). There are 15 residues in the CDR3. This CDR3 is CASIETVAGGNTIYF. The CDR3 DNA reads as TGCGCCAGCATTGAAACGGTCGCGGGAGGAAACACCATATATTTT.

The chain is built from TRBV5-8 and TRBJ2-3; D call uncertain. The V gene's germline CDR1 is SGHTS and CDR2 YDEGEE. CDR3 length equals 11 residues. With 4 bases removed from V and 6 bases from J, the gap between germline ends came to 6 bases. This CDR3 reads CASSHTDTQYF. The CDR3, as DNA: TGTGCCAGCAGCCACACGGATACGCAGTATTTT.